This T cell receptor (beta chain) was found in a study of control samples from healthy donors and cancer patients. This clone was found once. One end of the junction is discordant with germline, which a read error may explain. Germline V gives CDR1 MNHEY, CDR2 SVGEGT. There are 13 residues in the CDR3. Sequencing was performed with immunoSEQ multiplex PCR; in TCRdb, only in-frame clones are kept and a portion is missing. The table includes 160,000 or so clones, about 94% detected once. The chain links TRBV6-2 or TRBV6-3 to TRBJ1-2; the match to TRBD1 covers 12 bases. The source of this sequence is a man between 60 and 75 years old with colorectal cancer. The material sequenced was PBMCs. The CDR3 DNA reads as TGTGCCAGCAGTTACGGGACAGGGGGCGTGAAGGGCTTC. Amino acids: CASSYGTGGVKGF.